Listed here is a single T cell receptor (beta chain). Its target is unknown. Every donor was a Caucasian adult from Nashville, Tennessee. Per the germline V gene, CDR1 is SGHDT and CDR2 is YYEEEE. CDR3 size: 14 residues. V was clipped by 1 base and J by 1 base, with 6 bases between them. Profiling relied on immunoSEQ multiplex PCR, and the TCRdb table lists in-frame clones only, not all of them. The repertoire includes about 2.3 million clones, 85% to 95% of them detected once, and 0.37% sits in the top ten. The entry originates in a study of shared clonotypes between healthy human individuals. Study-wide points: It was expected that sequencing depth would affect clonotype sharing among donors. When compared with the clonotypes that were shared by all four sorted-subset donors, the non-shared clonotypes turned out to have lower generation probabilities.

The sequenced material came from naive CD4+ T cells from PBMCs. The subset: CD45RA+ positively selected. This TCR came from a young man in good health. Some clones in this sample may be carry-over from other donors' samples. This chain connects TRBV5-6 to TRBJ1-5; D gene ambiguous. The CDR3 protein is CASSLLRSNQPQHF. CDR3 DNA sequence: TGTGCCAGCAGCTTGCTCCGGAGCAATCAGCCCCAGCATTTT.